Each of the 10 T cell receptor beta chains below was sequenced from the same sample in a study of cytomegalovirus exposure and HLA in healthy donors. Use of 60 Vbeta and 13 Jbeta primers characterized the PCR. The protocol was immunoSEQ multiplex PCR, while the TCRdb copy is restricted to in-frame clones and leaves out a portion. The data show under 200,000 clones, more than 65% seen once. The sample was PBMCs. These receptors originate from a woman aged 35 to 49 in good health and CMV-seropositive.

The chain has TRBV18 and TRBJ1-1; a possible D gene is TRBD1 (5 bases). Per germline, CDR1 KGHSH and CDR2 LQKENI. Trimming removed 2 bases at V and 1 base at J, with 8 bases between. This CDR3 is 14 amino acids long. For the CDR3, the DNA is TGTGCCAGCTCACCAGGGGCCGAGAACACTGAAGCTTTCTTT. Translated, it gives CASSPGAENTEAFF.

The rearrangement uses TRBV2 and TRBJ1-6; possibly TRBD1 for D (5 bases). The V gene's germline CDR1 is SNHLY and CDR2 FYNNEI. V gave up 1 base and J gave up 10 bases, with 14 bases separating them. The CDR3 is made up of 15 amino acids. CDR3: CASSEEARANSPLHF. The DNA of the CDR3 is TGTGCCAGCAGTGAAGAAGCCAGGGCAAACTCACCCCTCCACTTT. Supplemented by reference TRBV2 and TRBJ1-6, the full variable domain reads EPEVTQTPSHQVTQMGQEVILRCVPISNHLYFYWYRQILGQKVEFLVSFYNNEISEKSEIFDDQFSVERPDGSNFTLKIRSTKLEDSAMYFCASSEEARANSPLHFGNGTRLTVT.

This chain joins TRBV7-2 and TRBJ2-1; 11 bases fit TRBD2. Per the germline V gene, CDR1 is SGHTA and CDR2 is FQGNSA. V lost 9 bases and J lost 9; bases outside the gene matches: 10. This CDR3 has 14 residues. The CDR3 DNA follows: TGTGCCAGTACAACAGCCGGGACTAGCGGTGAGCAGTTCTTC. It codes for CASTTAGTSGEQFF.

The rearrangement uses TRBV10-1 and TRBJ1-6, with D possibly TRBD1 on 6 matching bases. V was cut by 0 bases and J by 8 bases, with 17 bases left in between. This CDR3 has 17 amino acids. Germline V lookup: CDR1 WNHNN, CDR2 SYGVQD (reference sequence). For the CDR3, the DNA is TGCGCCAGCAGTGAGTCTCTGGGTGGGGGCAAGCATTCACCCCTCCACTTT. Its translation is CASSESLGGGKHSPLHF.

In DNA form, the CDR3 reads TGCGCCAGCCAAGACAAGGCGTATGGCTACACCTTC. It encodes CASQDKAYGYTF. The chain couples TRBV10-2 to TRBJ1-2; D is undetermined. Trimming took off 8 bases at V and 5 bases at J, with 12 bases between the two ends. The CDR3 is made up of 12 amino acids. CDR1 is WSHSY, CDR2 SAAADI, per germline.

The V gene is TRBV10-3, the J gene TRBJ1-5, with D uncertain. The V and J ends lost 3 bases and 6 bases respectively, with 12 bases between them. This CDR3 is 14 amino acids long. Per germline, CDR1 ENHRY and CDR2 SYGVKD. In DNA form, the CDR3 reads TGTGCCATCAGTGACGAGGGTCCCGGTCAGCCCCAGCATTTT. Translation gives CAISDEGPGQPQHF.

V and J are TRBV6-1 and TRBJ1-1; D is unresolved. V was cut by 3 bases and J by 1 base, with 6 bases left in between. The CDR3 consists of 13 residues. Germline loops: CDR1 MNHNS, CDR2 SASEGT. The CDR3 coding sequence is TGTGCCAGCAGTGACCTACGGAACACTGAAGCTTTCTTT. This translates into CASSDLRNTEAFF.

The genes are TRBV10-3 and TRBJ2-5, with TRBD2 identical over 7 bases. The CDR3 extends over 12 amino acids. V shed 5 bases and J 4 bases; nucleotides not matched to a gene: 1. Germline V gives CDR1 ENHRY, CDR2 SYGVKD. The CDR3 DNA follows: TGTGCCATCAGTCGGGAGGCAGAGACCCAGTACTTC. Its translation: CAISREAETQYF.

The chain is built from TRBV6-1 and TRBJ1-1, with unresolved D. The CDR3 covers 15 residues. The germline CDR1 and CDR2 sequences are MNHNS and SASEGT. Trimming pared 0 bases from V and 5 bases from J, leaving 13 bases between. As DNA, the CDR3 is TGTGCCAGCAGTGAAGCGCTTCTAGGTTGGACTGAAGCTTTCTTT. It encodes CASSEALLGWTEAFF.

The chain has TRBV5-1 and TRBJ2-7; TRBD1 is a possible D gene (5 bases). The CDR3 is 14 amino acids. V was shortened by 4 bases and J by 5 bases, with 16 bases between the two germline ends. Germline V gene lookup returns CDR1 SGHRS and CDR2 YFSETQ. CDR3 sequence (DNA): TGCGCCAGCAGCACCGGACAAGGGTACGACGAGCAGTACTTC. It translates to CASSTGQGYDEQYF.